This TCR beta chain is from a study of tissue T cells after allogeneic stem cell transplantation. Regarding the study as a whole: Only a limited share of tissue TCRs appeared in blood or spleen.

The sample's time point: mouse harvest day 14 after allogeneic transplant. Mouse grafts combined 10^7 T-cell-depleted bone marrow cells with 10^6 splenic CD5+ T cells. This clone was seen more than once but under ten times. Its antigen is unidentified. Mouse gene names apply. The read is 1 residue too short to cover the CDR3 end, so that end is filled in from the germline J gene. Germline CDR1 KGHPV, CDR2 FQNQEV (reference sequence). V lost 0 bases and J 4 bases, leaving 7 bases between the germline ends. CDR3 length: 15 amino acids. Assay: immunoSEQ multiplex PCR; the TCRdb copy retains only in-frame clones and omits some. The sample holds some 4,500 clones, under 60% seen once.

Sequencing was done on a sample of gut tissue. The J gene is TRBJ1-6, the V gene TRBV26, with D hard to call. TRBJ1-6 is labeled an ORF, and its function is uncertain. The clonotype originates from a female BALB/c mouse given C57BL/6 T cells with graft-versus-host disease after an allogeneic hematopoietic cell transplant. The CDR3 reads CASSLSRNYNSPLYF. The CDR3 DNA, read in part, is TGTGCCAGCAGTCTGTCAAGGAATTATAATTCGCCCCTCTAC.